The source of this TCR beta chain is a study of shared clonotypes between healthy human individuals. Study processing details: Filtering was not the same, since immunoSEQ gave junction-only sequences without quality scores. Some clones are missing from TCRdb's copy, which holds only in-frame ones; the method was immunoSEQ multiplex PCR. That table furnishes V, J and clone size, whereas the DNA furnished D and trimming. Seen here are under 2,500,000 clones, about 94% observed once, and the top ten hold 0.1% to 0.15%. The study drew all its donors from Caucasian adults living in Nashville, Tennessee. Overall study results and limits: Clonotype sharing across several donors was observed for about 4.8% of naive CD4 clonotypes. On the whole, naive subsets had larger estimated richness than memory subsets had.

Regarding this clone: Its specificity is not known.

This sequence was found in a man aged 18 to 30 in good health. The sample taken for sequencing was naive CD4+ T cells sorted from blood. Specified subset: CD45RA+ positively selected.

The CDR3 DNA sequence: TGTGCCAGCAGTGACTCTTACCGGACAGGCCCCTATGGCTACACCTTC. Translation: CASSDSYRTGPYGYTF. The genes are TRBV6-4 and TRBJ1-2, with 7 bases aligning to TRBD1. The CDR3 runs 16 residues. Germline CDR1 MRHNA, CDR2 SNTAGT. V dropped 0 bases and J dropped 4; count of bases not matched to a gene: 8.